This entry lists 28 T cell receptor beta chains sequenced from one sample in a study of cytomegalovirus exposure and HLA in healthy donors. Primers: 60 Vbeta forward and 13 Jbeta reverse. Some clones are missing from TCRdb's copy, which holds only in-frame ones; the method was immunoSEQ multiplex PCR. The profile shows about 170,000 clones, around 73% of them singletons. Sequences were obtained from PBMCs. The receptor set was obtained from a woman between 18 and 30 years old in good health and CMV-seropositive.

A word on this clone: Relative to the germline gene, one junction end is altered; a read error may explain this. The rearrangement joins TRBV7-7 to TRBJ2-5; the D is unclear. This CDR3 has 13 amino acids. Germline lookup yields CDR1 SSHAT and CDR2 FNYEAQ (reference sequence). The CDR3 loop reads CASSSRYQETQYF. Here the CDR3 DNA reads TGTGCTAGCAGCTCACGGTATCAAGAGACCCAGTACTTC.

V is TRBV6-5 and J is TRBJ2-7, with a possible D match to TRBD2 (6 bases). The CDR3 sequence is 16 residues long. Trimming took off 0 bases at V and 9 bases at J, with 21 bases between the two ends. Germline-derived CDR1 and CDR2 are MNHEY and SVGAGI. The DNA for the CDR3 is TGTGCCAGCAGTTACTCCTCGGGACTCGGGCTTAGCGGGCAGTACTTC. Translated, it gives CASSYSSGLGLSGQYF.

This clone came up a few times. The V gene is TRBV11-2, the J gene TRBJ2-5; 8 bases align to TRBD2. CDR3 size: 16 residues. The ends lost 5 bases at V and 1 base at J; junction bases unmatched: 9. The germline V gene has CDR1 SGHAT and CDR2 FQNNGV. CDR3 nucleotides: TGTGCCAGCAGCCAGAGGACTAGCCGGTTCCAAGAGACCCAGTACTTC. It translates to CASSQRTSRFQETQYF.

The genes are TRBV6-5 and TRBJ2-2; D might be TRBD1 (6 bases). Trimming removed 6 bases from V and 5 bases from J, with 13 bases in between. The CDR3 is 14 amino acids. CDR1 and CDR2 from the germline V gene are MNHEY and SVGAGI. CDR3 sequence reads: CASRVRGWTGELFF. CDR3 DNA sequence: TGTGCCAGCAGAGTCAGGGGCTGGACCGGGGAGCTGTTTTTT.

V usage is TRBV5-1 and J usage is TRBJ2-7, with D hard to call. Looked up from germline, CDR1 is SGHRS and CDR2 is YFSETQ. V dropped 0 bases and J dropped 3 bases, with 13 bases sitting between them. CDR3 length: 15 residues. The CDR3 reads CASSLAHSEDYEQYF. CDR3 DNA sequence: TGCGCCAGCAGCTTGGCCCATAGTGAGGACTACGAGCAGTACTTC.

The gene calls are TRBV25-1 and TRBJ2-2; 8 bases align to TRBD1. The CDR3 covers 15 residues. The trim removed 0 bases at V and 7 bases at J, leaving 4 bases unmatched. Germline lookup yields CDR1 MGHDK and CDR2 SYGVNS. This chain's CDR3 is CASSEYKQGDGELFF. CDR3 DNA sequence: TGTGCCAGCAGTGAATATAAACAGGGGGACGGGGAGCTGTTTTTT.

As regards this clone: Germline and junction disagree at one end, which may indicate a read error. The chain carries TRBV7-9 and TRBJ1-2; D possibly corresponds to TRBD1 (6 bases). The germline V gene encodes CDR1 SEHNR and CDR2 FQNEAQ (reference sequence). This CDR3 region has 14 residues. This CDR3 reads CSSILGGGDYGYTF. The CDR3 nucleotides read TGTTCCAGCATCCTCGGGGGGGGCGACTATGGCTACACCTTC.

J is TRBJ1-6 and V is TRBV28, with a possible D match to TRBD1 (6 bases). The germline CDR1 and CDR2 sequences are MDHEN and SYDVKM. V was shortened by 5 bases and J by 8 bases, with 13 bases between the two germline ends. The CDR3 length is 14 residues. CDR3 nucleotides: TGTGCCAGCAGTGGTTCAGGGGAGTATTCACCCCTCCACTTT. The encoded protein is CASSGSGEYSPLHF.

The V gene is TRBV7-8, the J gene TRBJ2-5, with 10 bases matching TRBD2. Germline CDR1 and CDR2: SGHVS and FQNEAQ. After removal of 1 base from V and 1 base from J, the junction contained 3 bases not matched to a gene. This CDR3 has 16 residues. Written as DNA, the CDR3 is TGTGCCAGCAGCTTAGAGGTAGCGGGGGGCCAAGAGACCCAGTACTTC. Encoded protein: CASSLEVAGGQETQYF.

The rearrangement links TRBV9 to TRBJ2-7; no definite D call. CDR3 length: 12 amino acids. CDR1 is SGDLS, CDR2 YYNGEE, per germline. V was trimmed by 0 bases and J by 4 bases, leaving 5 bases between them. The CDR3 DNA follows: TGTGCCAGCAGCGTAGACGAGTACGAGCAGTACTTC. Protein product: CASSVDEYEQYF.

The V gene is TRBV27, the J gene TRBJ2-1, with TRBD2 identical over 10 bases. Trimming at V came to 6 bases and at J to 5 bases, leaving 16 bases not matched to a gene. CDR3 length equals 18 residues. Germline V gene data show CDR1 as MNHEY and CDR2 as SMNVEV (reference sequence). DNA of the CDR3: TGTGCCAGCAGCCGCCTAGCGGGGGTGCGAGGAGCCCACAATGAGCAGTTCTTC. Translated, it gives CASSRLAGVRGAHNEQFF.

The sample holds a few counts of this clone. The chain links TRBV2 to TRBJ1-1, with 7 bases lining up with TRBD1. The CDR3 has 14 residues. Per the germline V gene, CDR1 is SNHLY and CDR2 is FYNNEI. After removal of 6 bases from V and 1 base from J, the junction contained 5 bases not matched to a gene. The CDR3, as DNA: TGTGCCAGCAGGTCCCACAGGGGGAACACTGAAGCTTTCTTT. This codes for CASRSHRGNTEAFF. The variable domain in full, completed from reference TRBV2 and TRBJ1-1, reads EPEVTQTPSHQVTQMGQEVILRCVPISNHLYFYWYRQILGQKVEFLVSFYNNEISEKSEIFDDQFSVERPDGSNFTLKIRSTKLEDSAMYFCASRSHRGNTEAFFGQGTRLTVV.

A remark on this clone: Its ends do not fully match the called genes, so a read error is possible. This rearrangement joins TRBV11-2 to TRBJ2-5; 8 nucleotides agree with TRBD2. Matching the DNA end better, TRBJ2-7 makes the J call doubtful. This CDR3 has 16 amino acids. The germline V gene has CDR1 SGHAT and CDR2 FQNNGV. CDR3 amino acids: CVSSLFRGGKVYEQYF. The CDR3, as DNA: TGTGTCAGCAGCTTATTTCGGGGGGGTAAGGTATACGAGCAGTACTTC.

This clone was found once. V usage is TRBV18 and J usage is TRBJ2-5; 9 nucleotides agree with TRBD2. J gave up 1 base and V 2 bases, and 8 bases lay outside the gene matches. Germline values: CDR1 KGHSH, CDR2 LQKENI. The CDR3 sequence is 17 residues long. The CDR3 protein is CASSPIAGAWIQETQYF. The CDR3 nucleotides are TGTGCCAGCTCACCAATAGCGGGGGCTTGGATCCAAGAGACCCAGTACTTC.

The CDR3 nucleotides read TGCGCCAGCAGGGCCACCGAAGCCTACGAGCAGTACTTC. Translation gives CASRATEAYEQYF. The chain couples TRBV5-1 to TRBJ2-7; D remains ambiguous. Germline V gives CDR1 SGHRS, CDR2 YFSETQ. CDR3 length equals 13 residues. V was clipped by 5 bases and J by 2 bases, with 11 bases between them.

This sequence joins TRBV4-2 and TRBJ2-2, with 9 positions matching TRBD1. Germline lookup yields CDR1 LGHNA and CDR2 YNFKEQ. The CDR3 spans 15 residues. V shed 1 base, J shed 3 bases, and the junction held 0 bases outside the gene matches. The CDR3 region has the DNA TGTGCCAGCAGCCAAGGACAGGGGGACACCGGGGAGCTGTTTTTT. Encoded protein: CASSQGQGDTGELFF.

The gene calls are TRBV4-1 and TRBJ1-2, with 11 bases fitting TRBD1. J gave up 7 bases and V 4 bases, and 5 bases lay outside the gene matches. Germline assignment: CDR1 MGHRA and CDR2 YSYEKL. CDR3 size: 14 residues. The CDR3 loop reads CASSPRTGGPGYTF. The CDR3 DNA follows: TGCGCCAGCAGCCCCCGGACAGGGGGCCCTGGCTACACCTTC.

The rearrangement links TRBV11-2 to TRBJ1-1; maybe TRBD1 (6 bases). The V end lost 3 bases, the J end lost 4 bases, and 15 bases lay between the germline ends. CDR3 size: 15 residues. Germline V gene data show CDR1 as SGHAT and CDR2 as FQNNGV. DNA for the CDR3: TGTGCCAGCAGCTTTCGGCAGGGAGGGGGCACTGAAGCTTTCTTT. Translated: CASSFRQGGGTEAFF.

The rearrangement joins TRBV4-1 to TRBJ1-6, with 9 bases lining up with TRBD1. J gave up 8 bases and V 8 bases, and 10 bases lay outside the gene matches. Germline CDR1 reads MGHRA; CDR2 reads YSYEKL. This CDR3 is built from 15 residues. The CDR3 spells CASGPQGQGHSPLHF. CDR3 nucleotide sequence: TGCGCCAGCGGACCCCAGGGACAGGGACATTCACCCCTCCACTTT.

V is TRBV19 and J is TRBJ2-1; 11 bases line up with TRBD2. V was pared by 3 bases and J by 7 bases, with 5 bases of the junction left unmatched. The CDR3 runs 15 residues. Germline V gene data show CDR1 as LNHDA and CDR2 as SQIVND (reference sequence). The CDR3 bases are TGTGCCAGTAGTATTAGACTAGCGGGGCCGAATGAGCAGTTCTTC. It translates to CASSIRLAGPNEQFF.

This clone was picked up one time. CDR3 DNA sequence: TGTGCCAGCTCACGGCTCGGGACAGGGGGGAACACTGAAGCTTTCTTT. This sequence encodes CASSRLGTGGNTEAFF. The chain employs TRBV18 and TRBJ1-1, with 11 nucleotides matching TRBD1. CDR1 and CDR2 from the germline V gene are KGHSH and LQKENI. V lost 4 bases, J lost 1 base, and 5 bases stayed unmatched. The CDR3 is 16 residues long.

The chain has TRBV6-5 and TRBJ1-2, with TRBD1 identical over 8 bases. With 5 bases clipped from V and 3 bases from J, the junction kept 8 bases outside the gene matches. The CDR3 is made up of 15 amino acids. CDR1 is MNHEY and CDR2 is SVGAGI in the germline V gene. CDR3 sequence reads: CASSNAGQGDYGYTF. CDR3 nucleotide sequence: TGTGCCAGCAGTAACGCCGGACAGGGCGACTATGGCTACACCTTC.

V is TRBV9 and J is TRBJ1-1; D remains unclear. The germline V gene encodes CDR1 SGDLS and CDR2 YYNGEE. This CDR3 has 13 amino acids. Trimming left V 3 bases short and J 2 bases short, with 8 bases between. The CDR3 is CASSAPDNTEAFF. The CDR3 DNA is TGTGCCAGCAGCGCCCCAGATAACACTGAAGCTTTCTTT. The whole variable domain, remainder taken from reference TRBV9 and TRBJ1-1, is DSGVTQTPKHLITATGQRVTLRCSPRSGDLSVYWYQQSLDQGLQFLIQYYNGEERAKGNILERFSAQQFPDLHSELNLSSLELGDSALYFCASSAPDNTEAFFGQGTRLTVV.

This clone is a singleton in its sample. The CDR3 DNA reads as TGTGCCAGCAGCTTATCCCGGACAGGGGTTGAAAAACTGTTTTTT. This codes for CASSLSRTGVEKLFF. The gene calls are TRBV7-2 and TRBJ1-4; TRBD1 matches 9 bases. From germline, CDR1 is SGHTA and CDR2 FQGNSA. Trimming removed 2 bases from V and 7 bases from J; junction bases left unmatched: 5. The CDR3 totals 15 residues. Using reference TRBV7-2 and TRBJ1-4 for the parts outside the CDR3, the full variable domain is GAGVSQSPSNKVTEKGKDVELRCDPISGHTALYWYRQSLGQGLEFLIYFQGNSAPDKSGLPSDRFSAERTGGSVSTLTIQRTQQEDSAVYLCASSLSRTGVEKLFFGSGTQLSVL.

This clone has a handful of counts. The chain uses TRBV4-2 and TRBJ1-3; maybe TRBD1 (5 bases). Germline lookup yields CDR1 LGHNA and CDR2 YNFKEQ. Trimming stripped 0 bases from V and 4 bases from J, with 13 bases between. The CDR3 length is 16 residues. The DNA for the CDR3 is TGTGCCAGCAGCCAAGATACAGGTAATTCCGGAAACACCATATATTTT. It specifies CASSQDTGNSGNTIYF.

The CDR3 nucleotides are TGTGCCAGCAGTTTGCAGGGTAGGATCCACGAGCAGTACTTC. The encoded protein is CASSLQGRIHEQYF. This chain connects TRBV6-5 to TRBJ2-7; D is possibly TRBD1 (5 bases). Trimming removed 4 bases from V and 5 bases from J, with 15 bases in between. Germline V CDR1 and CDR2: MNHEY, SVGAGI. The CDR3 is 14 amino acids.

The chain carries TRBV4-3 and TRBJ2-5, with 9 bases lining up with TRBD1. Germline V gene data show CDR1 as LGHNA and CDR2 as YSLEER. The V segment lost 4 bases and the J segment 5 bases; nucleotides outside the gene matches: 5. There are 14 residues in the CDR3. The CDR3, as DNA: TGCGCCAGCAGCCCCGGGACAGGGTGGGAGACCCAGTACTTC. Translating gives CASSPGTGWETQYF.

The chain has TRBV9 and TRBJ2-7, with D perhaps matching TRBD1 (5 bases). V gave up 1 base and J gave up 3 bases, with 17 bases separating them. The CDR3 contains 16 residues. CDR1 and CDR2 (germline): SGDLS, YYNGEE. Here the CDR3 DNA reads TGTGCCAGCAGCGTAAACCCGGCAGATGACAGCTACGAGCAGTACTTC. Its protein product is CASSVNPADDSYEQYF.